A selection of T cell receptor beta chains follows, all from one sample in a study of identical twins. TCRdb itself ran the 5' RACE reads through MiXCR, one entry per CDR3 protein. Here the sample spans roughly 470,000 distinct CDR3 sequences, around 15% being singletons. This same sample was also part of a study on yellow fever vaccine responses in identical twins.

Sequencing was done on a sample of CD4+ T cells sorted from blood. The receptor set was obtained from a woman aged 18-29 years in good health. The CDR3 runs from the conserved cysteine through the conserved F or W.

j_call | v_call | cdr3_aa
TRBJ2-2 | TRBV12-3/TRBV12-4 | CASSYAGQGGGELFF
TRBJ1-2 | TRBV7-2 | CASSLMMKGSYGYTF
TRBJ2-4 | TRBV29-1 | CSVTQVGLAKNIQYF
TRBJ2-4 | TRBV7-6 | CASAGGQNIQYF
TRBJ1-1 | TRBV20-1 | CSAIRGNTEAFF
TRBJ1-1 | TRBV6-1 | CASDSQELGTEAFF
TRBJ1-2 | TRBV19 | CASSIRDGYTF
TRBJ2-3 | TRBV25-1 | CASVKAGSDTQYF
TRBJ2-5 | TRBV7-2 | CASSLGSGVVSETQYF
TRBJ2-7 | TRBV30 | CAWMGSGGRYEQYF
TRBJ2-2 | TRBV7-2 | CASSLGSLLLSTGELFF
TRBJ1-5 | TRBV5-6 | CASSRSTGVVGQPQHF
TRBJ2-2 | TRBV5-1 | CASSSTPNTGELFF
TRBJ2-1 | TRBV12-5 | CASGSGGRINEQFF
TRBJ2-7 | TRBV7-8 | CASSLSFLTSGSYEQYF
TRBJ2-1 | TRBV6-5 | CASSYLQGDYNEQFF
TRBJ2-2 | TRBV18 | CASSPLVPTGLSTGELFF
TRBJ2-3 | TRBV11-2 | CASSLDLGRTDTQYF
TRBJ1-2 | TRBV3-1 | CASSQEKANYGYTF
TRBJ2-7 | TRBV6-1 | CASSSRTGFYEQYF
TRBJ2-3 | TRBV6-5 | CASSYGTGTGSRDTQYF
TRBJ2-6 | TRBV24-1 | CATSDSGPGANVLTF
TRBJ2-3 | TRBV28 | CASSPGLLTDTQYF
TRBJ2-5 | TRBV5-1 | CASSLGGLWSQYF
TRBJ1-4 | TRBV6-6 | CAGGANEKLFF
TRBJ2-1 | TRBV7-2 | CASSLAPDRESIF
TRBJ2-3 | TRBV27 | CASSFMAGGIRTQYF
TRBJ2-7 | TRBV29-1 | CSVAGSPHEQYF
TRBJ2-2 | TRBV5-1 | CASSKGLADTGELFF
TRBJ1-1 | TRBV29-1 | CSVEVQGDTEAFF
TRBJ2-1 | TRBV29-1 | CSVRVGLASGEQFF
TRBJ1-5 | TRBV7-2 | CASSLVTGAQPQHF
TRBJ2-3 | TRBV5-1 | CASSPWDSGGADTQYF
TRBJ2-7 | TRBV6-1 | CASTPAGEPTYEQYF
TRBJ2-3 | TRBV3-1 | CASSQRREADTQYF
TRBJ2-6 | TRBV6-1 | CASHRATPGANVLTF
TRBJ2-5 | TRBV6-6 | CASNPGVGETQYF
TRBJ2-7 | TRBV19 | CASRKGTTSYEQYF
TRBJ2-1 | TRBV6-5 | CASSYSTTGRDEQFF
TRBJ2-3 | TRBV7-2 | CASSFRGRGLGDTQYF
TRBJ2-1 | TRBV20-1 | CSAPNSGRASVEQFF
TRBJ2-4 | TRBV28 | CASSRGASGGLAKNIQYF
TRBJ2-2 | TRBV7-9 | CASSFLTGELFF
TRBJ1-6 | TRBV27 | CASTRLTGENSPLHF
TRBJ2-5 | TRBV12-3/TRBV12-4 | CASSHGGGHLEETQYF